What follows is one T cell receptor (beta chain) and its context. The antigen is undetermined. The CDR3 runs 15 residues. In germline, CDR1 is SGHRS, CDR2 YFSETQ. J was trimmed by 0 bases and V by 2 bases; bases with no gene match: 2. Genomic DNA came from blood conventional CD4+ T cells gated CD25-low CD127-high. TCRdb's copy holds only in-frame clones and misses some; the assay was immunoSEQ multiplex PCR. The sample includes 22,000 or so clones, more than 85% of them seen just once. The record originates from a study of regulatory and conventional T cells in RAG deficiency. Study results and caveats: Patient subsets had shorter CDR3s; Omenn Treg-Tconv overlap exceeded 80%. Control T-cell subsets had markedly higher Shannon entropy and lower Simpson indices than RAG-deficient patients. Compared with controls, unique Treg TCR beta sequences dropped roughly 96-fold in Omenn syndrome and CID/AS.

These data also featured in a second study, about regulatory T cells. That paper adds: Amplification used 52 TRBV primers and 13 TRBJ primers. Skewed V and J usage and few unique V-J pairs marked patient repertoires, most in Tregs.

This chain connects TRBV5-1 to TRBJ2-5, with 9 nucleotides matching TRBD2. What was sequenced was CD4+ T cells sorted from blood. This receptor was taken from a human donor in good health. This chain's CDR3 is CASSLLAGDQETQYF. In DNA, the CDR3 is TGCGCCAGCAGCTTATTAGCGGGGGACCAAGAGACCCAGTACTTC.